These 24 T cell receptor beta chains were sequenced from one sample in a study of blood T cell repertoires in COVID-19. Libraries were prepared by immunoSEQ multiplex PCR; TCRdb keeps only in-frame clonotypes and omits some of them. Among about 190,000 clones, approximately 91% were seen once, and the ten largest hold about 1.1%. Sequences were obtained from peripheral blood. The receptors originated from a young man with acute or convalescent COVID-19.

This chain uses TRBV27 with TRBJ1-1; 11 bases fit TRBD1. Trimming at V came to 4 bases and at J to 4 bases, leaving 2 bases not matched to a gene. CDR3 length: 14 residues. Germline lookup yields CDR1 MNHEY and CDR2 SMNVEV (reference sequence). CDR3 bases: TGTGCCAGCAGTTCCGGGACAGGGGGCACTGAAGCTTTCTTT. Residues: CASSSGTGGTEAFF.

CDR3 region: CATSTRTNMNTEAFF. CDR3 nucleotide sequence: TGTGCCACCAGCACAAGGACTAATATGAACACTGAAGCTTTCTTT. This chain connects TRBV15 to TRBJ1-1; the D is unclear. The germline V gene encodes CDR1 LNHNV and CDR2 YYDKDF (reference sequence). This CDR3 has 15 amino acids. Trimming left V 4 bases short and J 0 bases short, with 12 bases between.

The CDR3 sequence is CASSVTSGSAYNEQFF. Here the CDR3 DNA reads TGTGCCAGCAGCGTCACTAGCGGGAGCGCCTACAATGAGCAGTTCTTC. The J gene is TRBJ2-1, the V gene TRBV7-9; 11 bases map to TRBD2. The V gene end was trimmed by 5 bases and the J gene end by 2 bases; junction bases not matched to a gene: 5. The CDR3 runs 16 residues. Germline V gene data show CDR1 as SEHNR and CDR2 as FQNEAQ (reference sequence).

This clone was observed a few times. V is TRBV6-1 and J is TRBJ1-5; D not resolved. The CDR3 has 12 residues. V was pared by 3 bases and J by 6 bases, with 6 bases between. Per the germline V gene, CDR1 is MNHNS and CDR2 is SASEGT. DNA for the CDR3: TGTGCCAGCAGTGATCCGGGTCAGCCCCAGCATTTT. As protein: CASSDPGQPQHF.

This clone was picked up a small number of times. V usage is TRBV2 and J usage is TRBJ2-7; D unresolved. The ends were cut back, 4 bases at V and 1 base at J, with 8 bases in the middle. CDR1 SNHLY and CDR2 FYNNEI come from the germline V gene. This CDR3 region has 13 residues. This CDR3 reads CASSASRSYEQYF. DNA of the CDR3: TGTGCCAGCAGTGCCTCGAGGTCCTACGAGCAGTACTTC.

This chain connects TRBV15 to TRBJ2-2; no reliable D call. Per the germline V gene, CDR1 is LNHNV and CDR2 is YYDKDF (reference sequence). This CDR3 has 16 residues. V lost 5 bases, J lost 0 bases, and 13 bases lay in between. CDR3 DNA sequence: TGTGCCACCAGCCTCGCGTACAGCTCGAACACCGGGGAGCTGTTTTTT. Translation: CATSLAYSSNTGELFF.

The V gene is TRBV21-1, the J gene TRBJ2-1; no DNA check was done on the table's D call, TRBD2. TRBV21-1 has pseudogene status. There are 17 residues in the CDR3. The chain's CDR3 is CASSTLFSGSNYNEQFF. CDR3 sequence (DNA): TGTGCCAGCAGCACCCTTTTTAGCGGGAGTAACTACAATGAGCAGTTCTTC.

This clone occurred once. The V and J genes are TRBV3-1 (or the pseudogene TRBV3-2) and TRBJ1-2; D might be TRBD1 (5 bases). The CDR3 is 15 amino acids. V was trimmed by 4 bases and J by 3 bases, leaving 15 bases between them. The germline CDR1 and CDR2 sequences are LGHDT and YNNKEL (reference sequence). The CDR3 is CASSLTSWGDYGYTF. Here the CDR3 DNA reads TGTGCCAGCAGCCTAACTTCATGGGGCGACTATGGCTACACCTTC.

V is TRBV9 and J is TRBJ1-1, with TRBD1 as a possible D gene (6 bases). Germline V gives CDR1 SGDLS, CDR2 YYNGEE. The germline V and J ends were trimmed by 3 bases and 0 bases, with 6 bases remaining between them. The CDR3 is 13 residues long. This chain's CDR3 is CASSAGVNTEAFF. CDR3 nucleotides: TGTGCCAGCAGCGCAGGGGTGAACACTGAAGCTTTCTTT.

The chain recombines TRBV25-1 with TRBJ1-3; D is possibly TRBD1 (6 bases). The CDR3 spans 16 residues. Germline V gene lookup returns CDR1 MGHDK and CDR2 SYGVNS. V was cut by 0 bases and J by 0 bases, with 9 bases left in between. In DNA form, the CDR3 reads TGTGCCAGCAGTGAATATTTACAGGGCTCTGGAAACACCATATATTTT. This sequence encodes CASSEYLQGSGNTIYF.

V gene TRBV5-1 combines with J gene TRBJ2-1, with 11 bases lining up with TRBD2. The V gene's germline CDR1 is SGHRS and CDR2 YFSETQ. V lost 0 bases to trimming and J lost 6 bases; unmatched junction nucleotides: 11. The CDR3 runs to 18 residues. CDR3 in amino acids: CASSLALAGAGYGNEQFF. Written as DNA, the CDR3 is TGCGCCAGCAGCTTGGCACTAGCGGGAGCAGGGTATGGCAATGAGCAGTTCTTC.

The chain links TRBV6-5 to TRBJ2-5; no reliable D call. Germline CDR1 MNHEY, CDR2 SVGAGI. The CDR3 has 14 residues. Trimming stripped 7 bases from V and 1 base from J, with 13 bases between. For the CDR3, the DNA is TGTGCCAGCACCGTGAGGCTACCCCAAGAGACCCAGTACTTC. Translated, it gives CASTVRLPQETQYF.

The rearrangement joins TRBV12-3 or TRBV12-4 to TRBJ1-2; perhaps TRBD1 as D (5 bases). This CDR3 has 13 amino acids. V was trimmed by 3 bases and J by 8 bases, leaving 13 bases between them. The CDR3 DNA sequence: TGTGCCAGCAGTTTGGGGGGGATTCAGGGCTACACCTTC. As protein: CASSLGGIQGYTF.

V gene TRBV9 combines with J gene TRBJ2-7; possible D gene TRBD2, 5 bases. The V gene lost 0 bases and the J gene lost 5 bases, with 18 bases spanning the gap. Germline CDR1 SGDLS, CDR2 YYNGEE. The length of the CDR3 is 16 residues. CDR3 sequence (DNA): TGTGCCAGCAGCGTAGACCCTCTTACGCTAGCCCACGAGCAGTACTTC. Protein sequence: CASSVDPLTLAHEQYF.

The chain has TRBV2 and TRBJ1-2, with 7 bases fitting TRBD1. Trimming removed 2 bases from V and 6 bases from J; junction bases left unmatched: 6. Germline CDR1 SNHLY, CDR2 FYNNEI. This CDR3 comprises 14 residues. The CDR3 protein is CASSESSTGHGYTF. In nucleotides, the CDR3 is TGTGCCAGCAGTGAAAGCTCGACAGGGCATGGCTACACCTTC.

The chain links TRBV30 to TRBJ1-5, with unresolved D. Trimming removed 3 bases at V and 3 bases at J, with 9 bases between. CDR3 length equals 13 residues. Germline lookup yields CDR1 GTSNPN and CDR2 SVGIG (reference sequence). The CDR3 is CAWSPGYNQPQHF. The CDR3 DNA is TGTGCCTGGAGCCCGGGTTACAATCAGCCCCAGCATTTT.

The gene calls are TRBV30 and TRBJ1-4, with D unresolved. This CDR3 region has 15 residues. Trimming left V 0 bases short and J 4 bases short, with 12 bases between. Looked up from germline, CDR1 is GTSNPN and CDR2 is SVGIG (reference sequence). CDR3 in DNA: TGTGCCTGGAGTGTTGGACTTACCCATAATGAAAAACTGTTTTTT. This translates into CAWSVGLTHNEKLFF.

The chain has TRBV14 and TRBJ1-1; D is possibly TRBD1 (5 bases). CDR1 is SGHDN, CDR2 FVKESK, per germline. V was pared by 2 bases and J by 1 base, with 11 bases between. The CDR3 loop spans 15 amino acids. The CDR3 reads CASSQQGTGNTEAFF. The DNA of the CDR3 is TGTGCCAGCAGCCAACAGGGAACGGGGAACACTGAAGCTTTCTTT.

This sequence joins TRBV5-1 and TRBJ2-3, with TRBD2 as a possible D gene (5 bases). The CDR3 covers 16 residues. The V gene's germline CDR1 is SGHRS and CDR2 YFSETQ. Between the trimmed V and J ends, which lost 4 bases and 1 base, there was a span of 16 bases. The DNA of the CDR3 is TGCGCCAGCAGCCCCTGGGGTAGCGAGGGCACAGATACGCAGTATTTT. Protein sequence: CASSPWGSEGTDTQYF.

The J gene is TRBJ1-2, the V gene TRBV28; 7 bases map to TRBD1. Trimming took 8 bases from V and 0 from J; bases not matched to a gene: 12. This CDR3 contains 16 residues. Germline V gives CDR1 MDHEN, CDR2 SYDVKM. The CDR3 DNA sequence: TGTGCCAGCCGCAGACAGGGCATGCGTTCTAACTATGGCTACACCTTC. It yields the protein CASRRQGMRSNYGYTF.

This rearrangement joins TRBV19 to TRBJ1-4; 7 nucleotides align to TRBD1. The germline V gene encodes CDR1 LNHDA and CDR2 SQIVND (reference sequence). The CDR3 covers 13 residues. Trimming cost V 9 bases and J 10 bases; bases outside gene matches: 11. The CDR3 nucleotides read TGTGCCAGCCTGACAGGGATGGGCGGAAAACTGTTTTTT. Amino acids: CASLTGMGGKLFF.

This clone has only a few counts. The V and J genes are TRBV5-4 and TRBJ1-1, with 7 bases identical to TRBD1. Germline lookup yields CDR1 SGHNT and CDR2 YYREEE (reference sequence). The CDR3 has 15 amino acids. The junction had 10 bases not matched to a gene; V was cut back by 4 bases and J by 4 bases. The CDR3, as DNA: TGTGCCAGCAGCCTTCCACAGGGGATTGGCACTGAAGCTTTCTTT. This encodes CASSLPQGIGTEAFF. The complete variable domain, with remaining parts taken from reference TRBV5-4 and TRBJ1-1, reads ETGVTQSPTHLIKTRGQQVTLRCSSQSGHNTVSWYQQALGQGPQFIFQYYREEENGRGNFPPRFSGLQFPNYSSELNVNALELDDSALYLCASSLPQGIGTEAFFGQGTRLTVV.

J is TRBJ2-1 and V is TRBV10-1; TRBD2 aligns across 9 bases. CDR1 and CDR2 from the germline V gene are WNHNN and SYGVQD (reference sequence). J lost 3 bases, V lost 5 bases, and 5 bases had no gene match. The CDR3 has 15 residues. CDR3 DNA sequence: TGCGCCAGCAGTAAGACTAGCGGCGGCTACAATGAGCAGTTCTTC. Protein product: CASSKTSGGYNEQFF.

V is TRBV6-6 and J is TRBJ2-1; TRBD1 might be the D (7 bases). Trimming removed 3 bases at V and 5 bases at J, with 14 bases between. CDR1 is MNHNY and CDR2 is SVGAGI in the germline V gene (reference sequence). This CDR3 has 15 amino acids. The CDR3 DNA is TGTGCCAGCAGTTATCCCGCAGGGGGGAACAATGAGCAGTTCTTC. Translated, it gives CASSYPAGGNNEQFF.